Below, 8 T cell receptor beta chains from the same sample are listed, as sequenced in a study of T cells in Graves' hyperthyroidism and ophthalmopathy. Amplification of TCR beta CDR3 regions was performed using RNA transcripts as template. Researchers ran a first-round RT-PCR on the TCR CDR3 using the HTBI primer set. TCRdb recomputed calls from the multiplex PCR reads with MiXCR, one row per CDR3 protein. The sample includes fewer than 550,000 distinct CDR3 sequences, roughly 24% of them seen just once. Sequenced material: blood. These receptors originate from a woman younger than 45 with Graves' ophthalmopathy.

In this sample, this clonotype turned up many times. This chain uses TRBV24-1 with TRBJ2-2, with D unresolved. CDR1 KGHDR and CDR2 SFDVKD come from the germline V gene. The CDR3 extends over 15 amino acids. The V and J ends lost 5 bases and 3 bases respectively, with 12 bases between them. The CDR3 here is CATSGQPRDTGELFF. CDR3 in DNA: TGTGCCACCAGTGGACAACCTAGGGACACCGGGGAGCTGTTTTTT.

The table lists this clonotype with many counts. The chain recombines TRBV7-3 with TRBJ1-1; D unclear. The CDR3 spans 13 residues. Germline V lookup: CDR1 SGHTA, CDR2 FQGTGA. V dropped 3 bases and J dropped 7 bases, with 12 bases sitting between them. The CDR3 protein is CASSFEPTFEAFF. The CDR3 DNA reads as TGTGCCAGCAGCTTTGAGCCAACATTTGAAGCTTTCTTT.

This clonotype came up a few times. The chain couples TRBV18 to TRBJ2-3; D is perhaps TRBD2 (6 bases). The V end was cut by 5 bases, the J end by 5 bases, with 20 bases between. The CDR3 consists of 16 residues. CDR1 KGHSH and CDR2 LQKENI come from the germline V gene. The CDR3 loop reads CASSVPGTSERDTQYF. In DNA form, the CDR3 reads TGTGCCAGCTCAGTACCCGGGACTTCCGAACGAGATACGCAGTATTTT.

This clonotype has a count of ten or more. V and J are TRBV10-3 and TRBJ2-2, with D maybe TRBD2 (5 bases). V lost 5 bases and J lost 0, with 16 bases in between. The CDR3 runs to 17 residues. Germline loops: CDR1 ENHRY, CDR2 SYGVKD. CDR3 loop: CAISPSTGRTNTGELFF. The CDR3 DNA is TGTGCCATCAGTCCGTCCACGGGGAGAACGAACACCGGGGAGCTGTTTTTT.

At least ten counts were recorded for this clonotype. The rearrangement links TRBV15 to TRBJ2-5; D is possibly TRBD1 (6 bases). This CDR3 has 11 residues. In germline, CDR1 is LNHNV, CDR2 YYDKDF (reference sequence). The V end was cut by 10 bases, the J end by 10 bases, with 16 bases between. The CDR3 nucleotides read TGTGCCATCCTTCAACAGGGAGTCCAGTACTTC. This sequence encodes CAILQQGVQYF. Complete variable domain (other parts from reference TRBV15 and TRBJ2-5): DAMVIQNPRYQVTQFGKPVTLSCSQTLNHNVMYWYQQKSSQAPKLLFHYYDKDFNNEADTPDNFQSRRPNTSFCFLDIRSPGLGDTAMYLCAILQQGVQYFGPGTRLLVL.

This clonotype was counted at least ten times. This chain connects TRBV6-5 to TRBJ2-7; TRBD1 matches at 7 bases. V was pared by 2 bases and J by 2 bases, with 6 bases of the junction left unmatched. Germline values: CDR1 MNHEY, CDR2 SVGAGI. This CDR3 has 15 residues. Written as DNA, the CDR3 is TGTGCCAGCAGTTACGCAGGACAGGCCACCTACGAGCAGTACTTC. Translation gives CASSYAGQATYEQYF.

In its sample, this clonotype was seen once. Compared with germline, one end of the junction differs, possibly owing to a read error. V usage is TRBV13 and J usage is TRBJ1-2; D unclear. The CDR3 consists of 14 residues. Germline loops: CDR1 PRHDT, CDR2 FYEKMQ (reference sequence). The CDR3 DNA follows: TGTACCAGCAGCTTAGATTGGGGTTCGGAGGGCTACACCTTC. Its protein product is CTSSLDWGSEGYTF.

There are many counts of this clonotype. The CDR3 DNA sequence: TGTGCCAGCAGCCGCGCGCAGGACACTGGCAGTGTCTACGAGCAGTACTTC. As protein: CASSRAQDTGSVYEQYF. The chain employs TRBV28 and TRBJ2-7; weak D call: TRBD1 (5 bases). The V end was cut by 6 bases, the J end by 3 bases, with 24 bases between. The CDR3 has 17 residues. CDR1 is MDHEN, CDR2 SYDVKM, per germline.